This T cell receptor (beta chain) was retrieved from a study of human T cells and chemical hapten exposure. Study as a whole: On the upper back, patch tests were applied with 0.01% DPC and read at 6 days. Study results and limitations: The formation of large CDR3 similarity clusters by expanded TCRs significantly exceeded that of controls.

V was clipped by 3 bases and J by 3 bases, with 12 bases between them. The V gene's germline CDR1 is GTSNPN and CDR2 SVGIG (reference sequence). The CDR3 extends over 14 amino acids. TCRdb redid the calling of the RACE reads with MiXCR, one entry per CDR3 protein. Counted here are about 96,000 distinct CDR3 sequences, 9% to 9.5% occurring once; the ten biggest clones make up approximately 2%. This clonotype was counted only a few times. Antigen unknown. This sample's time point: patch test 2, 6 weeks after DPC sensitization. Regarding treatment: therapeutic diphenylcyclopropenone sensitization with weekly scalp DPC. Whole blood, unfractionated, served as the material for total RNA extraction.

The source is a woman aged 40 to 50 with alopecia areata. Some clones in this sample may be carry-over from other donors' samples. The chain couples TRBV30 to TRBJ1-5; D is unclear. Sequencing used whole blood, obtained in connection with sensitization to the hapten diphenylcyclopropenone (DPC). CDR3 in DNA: TGTGCCTGGAGCGCCCTTCGTCACAATCAGCCCCAGCATTTT. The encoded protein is CAWSALRHNQPQHF.